The clone carrying this T cell receptor beta chain occurred many times. Its antigen remains unidentified. This record comes from a study of neurological immune-mediated disorders. Study results and caveats: When grouped phylogenetically, the repertoires of 18 of the 34 multiple sclerosis patients fell together in one related-CDR3 cluster, which is a possible signature.

The CDR3 contains 19 residues. CDR1 is SGHKS and CDR2 is YYEKEE in the germline V gene (reference sequence). Trimming left V 2 bases short and J 0 bases short, with 18 bases between. 5'RACE with 10-nucleotide random UMIs produced the cDNA. TCRdb reprocessed the 5' RACE reads via MiXCR and lists one record per CDR3 protein. The sample lists under 60,000 distinct CDR3 sequences, approximately 3.5% occurring once. The J gene is TRBJ2-6, the V gene TRBV5-5; D is perhaps TRBD2 (6 bases). The sample was PBMCs. The source of this sequence is a middle-aged man with multiple sclerosis. The CDR3 reads CASSFIPTSFDSGANVLTF. CDR3 coding DNA: TGTGCCAGCAGCTTCATCCCAACTAGCTTCGACTCTGGGGCCAACGTCCTGACTTTC.